These 31 T cell receptor beta chains were all obtained from the same sample, sequenced in a study of beta chain features in type 1 diabetes. The whole isolated RNA underwent reverse transcription, so sequencing captured expressed TCRB transcripts. Assay: immunoSEQ multiplex PCR; the TCRdb copy retains only in-frame clones and omits some. The data show tens of thousands of clones, under 35% seen once. The sequenced sample was stem cell memory CD4+ T cells from blood. Receptors were obtained from a woman aged 18-29 years in good health.

The V and J genes are TRBV19 and TRBJ2-4; TRBD1 aligns across 9 bases. The germline CDR1 and CDR2 sequences are LNHDA and SQIVND (reference sequence). The CDR3 loop spans 20 amino acids. The J segment lost 0 bases and the V segment lost 1 base, leaving 13 bases of the junction unmatched. The CDR3 is CASSIARTSPGQGAKNIQYF. CDR3 sequence (DNA): TGTGCCAGTAGTATAGCAAGGACCAGTCCGGGACAGGGAGCCAAAAACATTCAGTACTTC.

V is TRBV10-3 and J is TRBJ2-1; 12 bases map to TRBD1. Trimming cost V 4 bases and J 7 bases; bases outside gene matches: 11. The CDR3 runs 17 residues. In germline, CDR1 is ENHRY, CDR2 SYGVKD. CDR3 sequence: CAISGPGQGAILNEQFF. As DNA, the CDR3 is TGTGCCATCAGTGGTCCGGGACAGGGGGCGATTTTGAATGAGCAGTTCTTC.

The chain has TRBV4-1 and TRBJ2-5, with a weak D call TRBD2 (7 bases). V was shortened by 3 bases and J by 2 bases, with 22 bases between the two germline ends. The germline CDR1 and CDR2 sequences are MGHRA and YSYEKL. The CDR3 sequence is 18 residues long. CDR3 in amino acids: CASSHPWGGGGRQETQYF. The CDR3 bases are TGCGCCAGCAGCCATCCCTGGGGTGGCGGGGGCCGACAAGAGACCCAGTACTTC.

This clone was seen more than once but under ten times. The rearrangement joins TRBV30 to TRBJ2-3; 14 bases line up with TRBD2. There are 16 residues in the CDR3. J lost 1 base, V lost 7 bases, and 7 bases had no gene match. Germline CDR1 reads GTSNPN; CDR2 reads SVGIG (reference sequence). The DNA of the CDR3 is TGTGCCTCGACTAGCGGGAGGGCCATGGGCACAGATACGCAGTATTTT. Translated, it gives CASTSGRAMGTDTQYF. The full variable domain, its missing parts supplied by reference TRBV30 and TRBJ2-3, is SQTIHQWPATLVQPVGSPLSLECTVEGTSNPNLYWYRQAAGRGLQLLFYSVGIGQISSEVPQNLSASRPQDRQFILSSKKLLLSDSGFYLCASTSGRAMGTDTQYFGPGTRLTVL.

In its sample, this clone was seen a few times. The CDR3 spells CATSTRLLAGGPNEQFF. In nucleotides, the CDR3 is TGTGCCACCAGCACCCGTTTACTAGCGGGGGGGCCGAATGAGCAGTTCTTC. V usage is TRBV15 and J usage is TRBJ2-1, with 13 bases lining up with TRBD2. The CDR3 length is 17 residues. Germline V gene sequence: CDR1 LNHNV, CDR2 YYDKDF (reference sequence). Trimming removed 4 bases from V and 7 bases from J; junction bases left unmatched: 10.

CDR3 sequence (DNA): TGTGCCAGCAGCTTACGACGGGGGGGCTTCGACACCGGGGAGCTGTTTTTT. Protein: CASSLRRGGFDTGELFF. The rearrangement joins TRBV7-2 to TRBJ2-2, with 8 bases aligning to TRBD2. V was pared by 2 bases and J by 3 bases, with 8 bases of the junction left unmatched. The CDR3 is 17 residues long. The germline V gene has CDR1 SGHTA and CDR2 FQGNSA.

This chain connects TRBV5-1 to TRBJ2-3, with TRBD2 matching over 9 bases. The J segment lost 1 base and the V segment lost 4 bases, leaving 7 bases of the junction unmatched. CDR1 and CDR2 (germline): SGHRS, YFSETQ. This CDR3 comprises 16 residues. The CDR3 region is CASSPAGGPGTDTQYF. DNA for the CDR3: TGCGCCAGCAGCCCGGCGGGGGGGCCCGGCACAGATACGCAGTATTTT. The full variable domain, with the rest looked up from reference TRBV5-1 and TRBJ2-3, is KAGVTQTPRYLIKTRGQQVTLSCSPISGHRSVSWYQQTPGQGLQFLFEYFSETQRNKGNFPGRFSGRQFSNSRSEMNVSTLELGDSALYLCASSPAGGPGTDTQYFGPGTRLTVL.

The J gene is TRBJ1-2, the V gene TRBV6-1; no reliable D call. Trimming took off 2 bases at V and 8 bases at J, with 24 bases between the two ends. The CDR3 spans 17 residues. Germline CDR1 and CDR2: MNHNS and SASEGT. Here the CDR3 reads CASSEPATQGLREGYTF. CDR3 coding DNA: TGTGCCAGCAGTGAACCGGCCACCCAAGGACTAAGGGAGGGCTACACCTTC.

This clone has only a few counts. The J gene is TRBJ2-5, the V gene TRBV5-1; 7 bases agree with TRBD1. The germline V gene encodes CDR1 SGHRS and CDR2 YFSETQ. V shed 0 bases, J shed 3 bases, and the junction held 8 bases outside the gene matches. The CDR3 extends over 16 amino acids. The CDR3 spells CASSLAVGTVKETQYF. As DNA, the CDR3 is TGCGCCAGCAGCTTGGCCGTCGGGACAGTGAAAGAGACCCAGTACTTC.

The chain combines TRBV6-1 with TRBJ2-1; D possibly corresponds to TRBD2 (5 bases). The CDR3 totals 14 residues. V lost 2 bases, J lost 2 bases, and 7 bases lay in between. Germline CDR1 reads MNHNS; CDR2 reads SASEGT. Here the CDR3 reads CASSEKEAYNEQFF. The CDR3 coding sequence is TGTGCCAGCAGTGAAAAGGAGGCCTACAATGAGCAGTTCTTC.

The rearrangement uses TRBV9 and TRBJ2-7, with TRBD1 identical over 9 bases. With 3 bases clipped from V and 6 bases from J, the junction kept 13 bases outside the gene matches. Per germline, CDR1 SGDLS and CDR2 YYNGEE. This CDR3 comprises 16 residues. CDR3: CASSETGGTGQIEQYF. The CDR3 DNA follows: TGTGCCAGCAGCGAAACTGGGGGGACAGGGCAGATCGAGCAGTACTTC.

The chain links TRBV10-3 to TRBJ2-5; a possible D gene is TRBD1 (5 bases). Germline assignment: CDR1 ENHRY and CDR2 SYGVKD. V gave up 3 bases and J gave up 2 bases, with 10 bases separating them. The CDR3 extends over 14 amino acids. The CDR3 is CAISDGQMQETQYF. The CDR3 nucleotides are TGTGCCATCAGTGACGGACAAATGCAAGAGACCCAGTACTTC.

Only a few counts were recorded for this clone. The chain combines TRBV19 with TRBJ2-2; no definite D call. This CDR3 is built from 14 residues. V was pared by 4 bases and J by 0 bases, with 6 bases between. CDR1 and CDR2 from the germline V gene are LNHDA and SQIVND (reference sequence). CDR3 protein: CASSTTANTGELFF. The CDR3 DNA is TGTGCCAGTAGTACTACAGCGAACACCGGGGAGCTGTTTTTT.

This rearrangement joins TRBV7-9 to TRBJ2-2; D is possibly TRBD1 (6 bases). The germline V gene has CDR1 SEHNR and CDR2 FQNEAQ (reference sequence). The germline V and J ends were trimmed by 11 bases and 4 bases, with 20 bases remaining between them. This CDR3 contains 15 residues. The CDR3 reads CAGIRTEAATGELFF. The CDR3 nucleotides read TGTGCCGGTATAAGGACAGAGGCCGCCACCGGGGAGCTGTTTTTT. The full variable domain, in which reference TRBV7-9 and TRBJ2-2 provide the parts outside the CDR3, is DTGVSQNPRHKITKRGQNVTFRCDPISEHNRLYWYRQTLGQGPEFLTYFQNEAQLEKSRLLSDRFSAERPKGSFSTLEIQRTEQGDSAMYLCAGIRTEAATGELFFGEGSRLTVL.

This clone was seen more than once but under ten times. This sequence joins TRBV5-6 and TRBJ1-2, with 7 bases lining up with TRBD1. CDR1 and CDR2 (germline): SGHDT, YYEEEE. There are 15 residues in the CDR3. J gave up 4 bases and V 2 bases, and 8 bases lay outside the gene matches. CDR3 in DNA: TGTGCCAGCAGCTTAGACAGGGAATCGGTCTATGGCTACACCTTC. It is translated as CASSLDRESVYGYTF.

CDR3 sequence reads: CASSRTGGGSPLHF. CDR3 DNA sequence: TGTGCCAGCAGCCGTACAGGGGGCGGCTCACCCCTCCACTTT. V is TRBV7-2 and J is TRBJ1-6, with 9 nucleotides matching TRBD1. The V gene end was trimmed by 5 bases and the J gene end by 10 bases; junction bases not matched to a gene: 6. The CDR3 has 14 amino acids. The germline V gene encodes CDR1 SGHTA and CDR2 FQGNSA. The full variable domain, completed using reference TRBV7-2 and TRBJ1-6, is GAGVSQSPSNKVTEKGKDVELRCDPISGHTALYWYRQSLGQGLEFLIYFQGNSAPDKSGLPSDRFSAERTGGSVSTLTIQRTQQEDSAVYLCASSRTGGGSPLHFGNGTRLTVT.

The rearrangement uses TRBV5-1 and TRBJ2-5; TRBD1 matches 10 bases. V shed 7 bases and J 2 bases; nucleotides not matched to a gene: 5. The CDR3 is 14 amino acids. Germline CDR1 is SGHRS and CDR2 is YFSETQ. In nucleotides, the CDR3 is TGCGCCAGCCGACGGGACAGGGGACAAGAGACCCAGTACTTC. Protein: CASRRDRGQETQYF.

This chain joins TRBV25-1 and TRBJ2-3, with a possible D match to TRBD1 (6 bases). The CDR3 has 11 residues. V gave up 7 bases and J gave up 6 bases, with 8 bases separating them. The germline V gene encodes CDR1 MGHDK and CDR2 SYGVNS. Here the CDR3 reads CASKTGDTQYF. The CDR3 coding sequence is TGTGCCAGCAAGACAGGCGATACGCAGTATTTT.

In its sample, this clone was seen once. The V gene is TRBV28, the J gene TRBJ1-2; a possible D gene is TRBD1 (6 bases). V lost 6 bases to trimming and J lost 8 bases, with 19 bases between them. Germline V gene sequence: CDR1 MDHEN, CDR2 SYDVKM. This CDR3 contains 14 residues. The CDR3 sequence is CASRLGTSVDGYTF. The CDR3 DNA follows: TGTGCCAGCAGACTCGGGACATCCGTTGACGGCTACACCTTC.

This clone was seen more than once but under ten times. The J gene is TRBJ1-2, the V gene TRBV6-1, with no clear D. CDR3 size: 13 residues. In germline, CDR1 is MNHNS, CDR2 SASEGT. Trimming pared 7 bases from V and 5 bases from J, leaving 14 bases between. CDR3 coding DNA: TGTGCCAGCACCCCCCGGGGTCAATATGGCTACACCTTC. It yields the protein CASTPRGQYGYTF.

This clone has a handful of counts. The CDR3 DNA follows: TGTGCCAGCTCGCCTTCCCTGGACAGGGCGAGAGGCTACACCTTC. Its translation is CASSPSLDRARGYTF. V gene TRBV18 combines with J gene TRBJ1-2; TRBD1 agrees at 8 bases. V lost 6 bases, J lost 8 bases, and 14 bases stayed unmatched. Germline V gene sequence: CDR1 KGHSH, CDR2 LQKENI. This CDR3 contains 15 residues.

The sample holds a few counts of this clone. This chain connects TRBV2 to TRBJ2-1, with D perhaps TRBD1 (5 bases). V was cut by 4 bases and J by 0 bases, with 7 bases left in between. This CDR3 comprises 14 residues. Germline V gene lookup returns CDR1 SNHLY and CDR2 FYNNEI. The CDR3 reads CASSVRDSYNEQFF. Here the CDR3 DNA reads TGTGCCAGCAGTGTCAGGGACTCCTACAATGAGCAGTTCTTC.

This clone has a handful of counts. The gene calls are TRBV7-9 and TRBJ2-7, with D possibly being TRBD2 (6 bases). This CDR3 has 16 amino acids. The germline V and J ends were trimmed by 5 bases and 2 bases, with 19 bases remaining between them. Germline CDR1 SEHNR, CDR2 FQNEAQ (reference sequence). CDR3 coding DNA: TGTGCCAGCAGCCACGACGGTAGCGGCAGCGCCTACGAGCAGTACTTC. Its translation: CASSHDGSGSAYEQYF.

The rearrangement links TRBV6-1 to TRBJ1-1, with 10 bases identical to TRBD1. The germline V gene encodes CDR1 MNHNS and CDR2 SASEGT. The CDR3 is 17 amino acids. Trimming removed 3 bases from V and 1 base from J; junction bases left unmatched: 8. CDR3 in DNA: TGTGCCAGCAGTGACACCGGGACAGGGGATCCGAACACTGAAGCTTTCTTT. It is translated as CASSDTGTGDPNTEAFF.

In this sample, this clone turned up a few times. The rearrangement joins TRBV7-9 to TRBJ2-1; a weak D match, TRBD2 (6 bases). Deletions cut 5 bases from V and 6 bases from J, with 11 bases between. The CDR3 runs to 13 residues. Germline CDR1 SEHNR, CDR2 FQNEAQ (reference sequence). The CDR3 DNA is TGTGCCAGCAGCCCCCTCGGGGGCAATGAGCAGTTCTTC. Its protein is CASSPLGGNEQFF.

The rearrangement links TRBV11-1 to TRBJ1-1; 8 bases fit TRBD1. The CDR3 sequence is 17 residues long. Germline CDR1 reads SGHAT; CDR2 reads FQDESV (reference sequence). V trimming: 1 base; J trimming: 0 bases; junction bases outside the gene matches: 7. The CDR3 loop is CASSLVGTGLMNTEAFF. Written as DNA, the CDR3 is TGTGCCAGCAGCTTAGTCGGGACAGGACTGATGAACACTGAAGCTTTCTTT.

J is TRBJ2-4 and V is TRBV7-2; 9 bases align to TRBD2. Losses at the gene ends were 1 base for V and 1 base for J; bases not matched to a gene: 5. The CDR3 has 17 residues. Germline CDR1 and CDR2: SGHTA and FQGNSA. This CDR3 reads CASSLVAGGSAKNIQYF. The CDR3 DNA reads TGTGCCAGCAGCTTAGTTGCGGGGGGGTCGGCCAAAAACATTCAGTACTTC.

V is TRBV16 and J is TRBJ2-7, with D uncertain. V lost 3 bases, J lost 0 bases, and 15 bases lay in between. The CDR3 totals 16 residues. Germline CDR1 KGHSY, CDR2 FQNENV. The CDR3 coding sequence is TGTGCCAGCAGCCATTTTACCGCTTACTCCTCCTACGAGCAGTACTTC. Residues: CASSHFTAYSSYEQYF.

This clone came up a few times. This chain links TRBV7-2 with TRBJ1-2; 8 bases align to TRBD1. The ends lost 5 bases at V and 1 base at J; junction bases unmatched: 6. The CDR3 length is 15 residues. Germline V gene data show CDR1 as SGHTA and CDR2 as FQGNSA. The DNA of the CDR3 is TGTGCCAGCAGCATTGCGACAGGGGATAACTATGGCTACACCTTC. Amino acids: CASSIATGDNYGYTF. The entire variable domain, with the rest obtained from reference TRBV7-2 and TRBJ1-2, is as follows: GAGVSQSPSNKVTEKGKDVELRCDPISGHTALYWYRQSLGQGLEFLIYFQGNSAPDKSGLPSDRFSAERTGGSVSTLTIQRTQQEDSAVYLCASSIATGDNYGYTFGSGTRLTVV.

This clone came up a few times. The rearrangement uses TRBV7-9 and TRBJ1-4; 7 bases agree with TRBD1. V was clipped by 1 base and J by 9 bases; unmatched bases: 11. Germline assignment: CDR1 SEHNR and CDR2 FQNEAQ (reference sequence). CDR3 length: 16 residues. The CDR3 region has the DNA TGTGCCAGCAGCTTAGGGGGGACAGATGAACCGAAAAAACTGTTTTTT. Translating it yields CASSLGGTDEPKKLFF.

This clone has more than one count but fewer than ten. The chain combines TRBV6-1 with TRBJ2-6; D possibly corresponds to TRBD1 (6 bases). Germline loops: CDR1 MNHNS, CDR2 SASEGT. Deletions cut 5 bases from V and 0 bases from J, with 8 bases between. The CDR3 length is 15 residues. The CDR3 coding sequence is TGTGCCAGCAGTAACAGGGACTCTGGGGCCAACGTCCTGACTTTC. Protein sequence: CASSNRDSGANVLTF.